The 15 T cell receptor beta chains below come from one sample, sequenced in a study of T-cell memory formation after mild COVID-19. TCRdb redid the calling of the 5' RACE reads with MiXCR, one entry per CDR3 protein. The sample shows 150,000 to 200,000 distinct CDR3 sequences, roughly 11% of them seen only once. The specimen sequenced was PBMCs or a T cell subset sorted from them (not recorded which). The receptors originated from a young man who had mild COVID-19 (a few samples of this study predate the infection). Cell type and time point are not known.

This clonotype was found a few times. The V and J genes are TRBV7-8 and TRBJ1-2, with D possibly matching TRBD1 (6 bases). Germline CDR1 reads SGHVS; CDR2 reads FQNEAQ. The CDR3 contains 15 residues. Trimming pared 4 bases from V and 3 bases from J, leaving 15 bases between. The CDR3 is CASSSRMGAHYGYTF. The CDR3 nucleotides read TGTGCCAGCAGCTCAAGGATGGGGGCTCACTATGGCTACACCTTC.

This clonotype was found once. The gene calls are TRBV2 and TRBJ1-2; 7 bases are a match to TRBD1. V gave up 4 bases and J gave up 1 base; unmatched junction bases: 3. CDR1 SNHLY and CDR2 FYNNEI come from the germline V gene. The CDR3 length is 14 residues. This chain's CDR3 is CASSGGQLNYGYTF. The CDR3 region has the DNA TGTGCCAGCAGTGGGGGACAGCTTAACTATGGCTACACCTTC.

The DNA of the CDR3 is TGTGCCAGCAGCTTGACAGGGTCGGAAGAGACCCAGTACTTC. Translated: CASSLTGSEETQYF. The genes are TRBV5-5 and TRBJ2-5, with D tentatively TRBD1 (6 bases). V was shortened by 1 base and J by 3 bases, with 10 bases between the two germline ends. Looked up from germline, CDR1 is SGHKS and CDR2 is YYEKEE (reference sequence). The CDR3 has 14 residues.

The table lists this clonotype with many counts. This rearrangement joins TRBV4-1 to TRBJ2-1, with 7 bases identical to TRBD2. The length of the CDR3 is 14 residues. The germline V gene has CDR1 MGHRA and CDR2 YSYEKL. J lost 9 bases, V lost 1 base, and 6 bases had no gene match. Written as DNA, the CDR3 is TGCGCCAGCAGCCAAGTCCCTAGCGGTAGTGAGCAGTTCTTC. Protein sequence: CASSQVPSGSEQFF.

This chain uses TRBV4-2 with TRBJ1-1, with 9 bases aligning to TRBD1. Germline V gives CDR1 LGHNA, CDR2 YNFKEQ. The CDR3 spans 17 residues. Trimming removed 5 bases from V and 0 bases from J; junction bases left unmatched: 10. The CDR3 reads CASSSTGGVGLNTEAFF. In DNA form, the CDR3 reads TGTGCCAGCAGCTCAACAGGGGGCGTGGGATTGAACACTGAAGCTTTCTTT.

This chain links TRBV24-1 with TRBJ2-2; unclear D gene. This CDR3 has 11 amino acids. Germline V gene lookup returns CDR1 KGHDR and CDR2 SFDVKD. Trimming took 2 bases from V and 8 from J, leaving 2 bases between them. The CDR3 protein is CATSDYGELFF. CDR3 coding DNA: TGTGCCACCAGTGATTATGGGGAGCTGTTTTTT.

There are many counts of this clonotype. The V call is TRBV5-1, the J call TRBJ2-1; 8 bases fit TRBD1. V dropped 4 bases and J dropped 8; count of bases not matched to a gene: 8. The CDR3 spans 14 residues. From germline, CDR1 is SGHRS and CDR2 YFSETQ. The CDR3 reads CASSQMTGDDEQFF. The CDR3 DNA follows: TGCGCCAGCAGCCAGATGACAGGGGACGATGAGCAGTTCTTC.

The V call is TRBV5-1, the J call TRBJ2-3, with D uncertain. Germline assignment: CDR1 SGHRS and CDR2 YFSETQ. The ends were cut back, 2 bases at V and 5 bases at J, with 12 bases in the middle. CDR3 size: 14 residues. CDR3 in amino acids: CASSFESPGDTQYF. In nucleotides, the CDR3 is TGCGCCAGCAGCTTCGAAAGCCCTGGAGATACGCAGTATTTT.

This chain joins TRBV20-1 and TRBJ2-5; D may be TRBD2 (7 bases). Germline V gene data show CDR1 as DFQATT and CDR2 as SNEGSKA (reference sequence). This CDR3 region has 15 residues. Trimming shortened V by 3 bases and J by 5 bases, and 19 bases separated the two germline ends. Here the CDR3 reads CSASPGRGARETQYF. The CDR3 DNA sequence: TGCAGTGCTAGCCCGGGGAGGGGGGCGCGGGAGACCCAGTACTTC.

This clonotype was recorded a few times. The rearrangement uses TRBV7-2 and TRBJ1-3; D is perhaps TRBD1 (6 bases). From germline, CDR1 is SGHTA and CDR2 FQGNSA. V lost 5 bases, J lost 4 bases, and 12 bases lay in between. This CDR3 is 14 amino acids long. The chain's CDR3 is CASSPDRRGNTIYF. The CDR3 nucleotides read TGTGCCAGCAGCCCGGACAGAAGGGGAAACACCATATATTTT.

This sequence joins TRBV6-2 or TRBV6-3 and TRBJ2-1, with 12 bases lining up with TRBD2. CDR1 and CDR2 from the germline V gene are MNHEY and SVGEGT. Germline trimming cut 0 bases from V and 2 bases from J; bases unmatched to any gene: 11. The CDR3 has 20 amino acids. In DNA, the CDR3 is TGTGCCAGCAGTTACTCGCCGCCATCACTAGCGGGGGGCCCCTACAATGAGCAGTTCTTC. Its translation is CASSYSPPSLAGGPYNEQFF.

CDR3 loop: CATQQGGETQYF. The CDR3 DNA follows: TGTGCCACCCAGCAGGGGGGGGAGACCCAGTACTTC. The chain has TRBV24-1 and TRBJ2-5; either TRBD1 or TRBD2 may fit D (7 bases each). The CDR3 is 12 residues long. Germline loops: CDR1 KGHDR, CDR2 SFDVKD. Trimming stripped 9 bases from V and 5 bases from J, with 12 bases between.

This clonotype was picked up a small number of times. The genes are TRBV6-5 and TRBJ2-5; D remains unclear. Per germline, CDR1 MNHEY and CDR2 SVGAGI. The CDR3 is made up of 13 amino acids. The ends were cut back, 5 bases at V and 5 bases at J, with 12 bases in the middle. CDR3 coding DNA: TGTGCCAGCAGTCTGGATCGGTGGGAGACCCAGTACTTC. Translated, it gives CASSLDRWETQYF.

V gene TRBV4-3 combines with J gene TRBJ2-1, with D perhaps matching TRBD1 (6 bases). V was pared by 2 bases and J by 8 bases, with 16 bases between. Per germline, CDR1 LGHNA and CDR2 YSLEER. The CDR3 runs 15 residues. CDR3 DNA: TGCGCCAGCAGCCAACGGGACAAGGGGCCTGATGAGCAGTTCTTC. Amino acid sequence: CASSQRDKGPDEQFF.

The rearrangement joins TRBV28 to TRBJ1-2; D remains ambiguous. The V gene lost 4 bases and the J gene lost 3 bases, with 6 bases spanning the gap. The CDR3 consists of 12 residues. Germline loops: CDR1 MDHEN, CDR2 SYDVKM. CDR3 DNA: TGTGCCAGCAGTTCGGAATACTATGGCTACACCTTC. Its translation is CASSSEYYGYTF.